This T cell receptor (beta chain) was sequenced in a study of type 1 regulatory T cells. The wider study: This in vitro CD4 product, T-allo10, is enriched for Tr1 cells and alloantigen-specific.

With respect to this clonotype: The antigen remains undetermined.

Trimming pared 3 bases from V and 4 bases from J, leaving 19 bases between. The CDR3 is made up of 17 amino acids. CDR1 and CDR2 (germline): LGHNA, YNFKEQ. TCRdb re-called the reads through MiXCR, storing one row per CDR3 protein. The table shows tens of thousands of distinct CDR3 sequences, with approximately 44% occurring only once. The chain employs TRBV4-2 and TRBJ2-1; perhaps TRBD2 as D (6 bases). Sequenced input: cultured T cells, either the whole culture or a sorted T cell fraction (not recorded which). This receptor was obtained from a human donor in good health. The CDR3 is CASSHYGGRGIYNEQFF. The CDR3 nucleotides read TGTGCCAGCAGCCATTACGGGGGACGGGGGATATACAATGAGCAGTTCTTC.